One sample yielded the 9 T cell receptor beta chains listed below, sequenced in a study of blood T cell repertoires in COVID-19. Using immunoSEQ multiplex PCR, the repertoire was profiled, and TCRdb retains in-frame clones only, with some absent. The top ten hold under 6.5% of the sample, which has 85,000 to 120,000 clones, approximately 86% seen once. Specimen: peripheral blood. The source is a woman aged 45-65 years with COVID-19, enrolled during active disease.

This clone appeared a few times. This chain connects TRBV7-9 to TRBJ1-2; 8 nucleotides align to TRBD1. CDR1 SEHNR and CDR2 FQNEAQ come from the germline V gene (reference sequence). Germline trimming cut 3 bases from V and 3 bases from J; bases unmatched to any gene: 6. The CDR3 runs to 15 residues. The CDR3 region is CASSFLLDRDYGYTF. CDR3 bases: TGTGCCAGCAGCTTCTTACTGGACAGGGACTATGGCTACACCTTC.

The chain employs TRBV6-5 and TRBJ1-1; 7 nucleotides agree with TRBD1. The V gene end was trimmed by 8 bases and the J gene end by 0 bases; junction bases not matched to a gene: 9. Germline values: CDR1 MNHEY, CDR2 SVGAGI. This CDR3 has 15 residues. CDR3 loop: CASCRGDSMNTEAFF. The CDR3, as DNA: TGTGCCAGCTGTCGAGGGGACAGCATGAACACTGAAGCTTTCTTT.

This sequence joins TRBV6-5 and TRBJ1-1, with 7 bases that match TRBD1. Germline lookup yields CDR1 MNHEY and CDR2 SVGAGI. CDR3 length: 15 amino acids. The V and J ends lost 3 bases and 2 bases, in that order; junction bases with no gene match: 6. CDR3 in DNA: TGTGCCAGCAGTTATCCCCCAGGGGGAAACACTGAAGCTTTCTTT. Protein product: CASSYPPGGNTEAFF.

This clone was seen more than once but under ten times. This same CDR3 is encoded by further DNA sequences in the sample. The chain couples TRBV12-3 or TRBV12-4 to TRBJ2-1; possibly TRBD1 for D (6 bases). Trimming took off 5 bases at V and 4 bases at J, with 9 bases between the two ends. This CDR3 contains 13 residues. The CDR3 sequence is CASSPGQYNEQFF. DNA of the CDR3: TGTGCCAGCAGTCCGGGACAATACAATGAGCAGTTCTTC.

The chain links TRBV2 to TRBJ2-2; 8 bases are a match to TRBD1. In germline, CDR1 is SNHLY, CDR2 FYNNEI. Trimming took 5 bases from V and 3 from J; bases not matched to a gene: 5. This CDR3 is 15 amino acids long. CDR3 sequence (DNA): TGTGCCAGCAGTATTACAGGGGGGTACACCGGGGAGCTGTTTTTT. This gives the protein CASSITGGYTGELFF.

The rearrangement links TRBV11-2 to TRBJ1-4, with TRBD1 matching 7 bases. The CDR3 spans 15 residues. CDR1 is SGHAT, CDR2 FQNNGV, per germline. V trimming: 6 bases; J trimming: 4 bases; junction bases outside the gene matches: 8. CDR3: CASSLQGQSNEKLFF. The CDR3 DNA is TGTGCCAGCAGTCTTCAGGGACAGAGTAATGAAAAACTGTTTTTT.

CDR3 nucleotides: TGTGCCAGCAGCTTAGCCCGGCAGGGTCGAGCCAAAAACATTCAGTACTTC. Its translation is CASSLARQGRAKNIQYF. The rearrangement uses TRBV7-9 and TRBJ2-4; tentative D call: TRBD1 (5 bases). There are 17 residues in the CDR3. V was pared by 0 bases and J by 0 bases, with 12 bases between. CDR1 and CDR2 from the germline V gene are SEHNR and FQNEAQ (reference sequence).

V gene TRBV30 combines with J gene TRBJ2-5; tentatively, D is TRBD1 (5 bases). V lost 2 bases and J 2 bases, leaving 6 bases between the germline ends. Per the germline V gene, CDR1 is GTSNPN and CDR2 is SVGIG (reference sequence). There are 12 residues in the CDR3. The CDR3 is CAWSSGQETQYF. The CDR3 nucleotides read TGTGCCTGGAGTTCAGGGCAAGAGACCCAGTACTTC.

This chain uses TRBV7-9 with TRBJ2-7; D is ambiguous. Trimming cost V 5 bases and J 1 base, with 3 bases left between them. The CDR3 covers 11 residues. CDR1 is SEHNR and CDR2 is FQNEAQ in the germline V gene (reference sequence). CDR3 region: CASSHSYEQYF. The CDR3 DNA follows: TGTGCCAGCAGCCATTCCTACGAGCAGTACTTC.